This section outlines one T cell receptor beta chain sequence together with its context. The data are from a study of blood T cell repertoires in COVID-19. Germline-derived CDR1 and CDR2 are LNHDA and SQIVND (reference sequence). The CDR3 sequence is 17 residues long. The V gene end was trimmed by 1 base and the J gene end by 5 bases; junction bases not matched to a gene: 12. Sequencing was performed with immunoSEQ multiplex PCR; in TCRdb, only in-frame clones are kept and a portion is missing. Of approximately 500,000 clones listed, roughly nine tenths are singletons. Material: peripheral blood. V usage is TRBV19 and J usage is TRBJ2-5; 8 bases are a match to TRBD1. The TCR sequence derives from a woman in her forties or fifties with COVID-19, enrolled during active disease. The CDR3 sequence is CASSIGTGLYRGETQYF. The CDR3 nucleotides are TGTGCCAGTAGTATAGGAACAGGTCTATACAGGGGGGAGACCCAGTACTTC.